The rows below give T cell receptor beta chains drawn from one sample of a study of CXCR3-negative and CXCR3-positive naive CD8 T cells. TCRdb reanalyzed the 5' RACE reads and collapses them to one entry per CDR3 protein, without DNA. This sample's clone table lists under 90,000 distinct CDR3 sequences. Sequenced: naive CXCR3+ CD8+ T cells from blood. The receptors were gathered from a human donor in good health. Some clones in this sample may be carry-over from other donors' samples. Each CDR3 is given with its conserved first and last residue.

j_call	v_call	cdr3_aa
TRBJ1-2	TRBV7-9	CASSSLGETNYGYTF
TRBJ1-2	TRBV7-9	CASSLFSQDYGYTF
TRBJ2-1	TRBV13	CASSRGGGGYNEQFF
TRBJ2-1	TRBV28	CASSDRGAFYNEQFF
TRBJ2-7	TRBV5-1	CASSQTGTYEQCF
TRBJ2-7	TRBV28	CASSFPSRDYEQYF
TRBJ1-1	TRBV15	CATSLAGSGAEAFF
TRBJ2-7	TRBV6-6	CASSYVQGVSYEQYF
TRBJ2-1	TRBV28	CASIGTPYNEQFF
TRBJ2-2	TRBV2	CASSDRVGELFF
TRBJ2-5	TRBV28	CASSRDLYGGQETQYF
TRBJ1-1	TRBV4-2	CASSGGTEAFF
TRBJ2-7	TRBV6-6	CAAGDTAYEQYF
TRBJ2-5	TRBV27	CASSSILRSQETQYF
TRBJ2-1	TRBV5-1	CASSLNSAYSYNEQFF